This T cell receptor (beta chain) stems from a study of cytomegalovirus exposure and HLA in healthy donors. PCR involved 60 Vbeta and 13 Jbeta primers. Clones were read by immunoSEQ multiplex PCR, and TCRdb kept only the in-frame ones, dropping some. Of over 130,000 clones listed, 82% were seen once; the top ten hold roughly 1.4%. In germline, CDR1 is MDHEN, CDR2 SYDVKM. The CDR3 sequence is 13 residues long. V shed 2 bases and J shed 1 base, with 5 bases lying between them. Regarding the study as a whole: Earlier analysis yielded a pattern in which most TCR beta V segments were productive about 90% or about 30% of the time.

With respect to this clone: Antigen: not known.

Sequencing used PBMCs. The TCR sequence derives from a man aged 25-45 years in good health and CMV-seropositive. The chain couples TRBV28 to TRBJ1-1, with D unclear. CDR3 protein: CASSLVANTEAFF. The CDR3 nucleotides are TGTGCCAGCAGTTTAGTAGCGAACACTGAAGCTTTCTTT. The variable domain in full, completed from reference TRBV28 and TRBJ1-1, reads DVKVTQSSRYLVKRTGEKVFLECVQDMDHENMFWYRQDPGLGLRLIYFSYDVKMKEKGDIPEGYSVSREKKERFSLILESASTNQTSMYLCASSLVANTEAFFGQGTRLTVV.